Reported below is one T cell receptor (beta chain). Antigen: not known. This entry comes from a study of T cell responses to AZD1222 COVID-19 vaccine. Sequenced by immunoSEQ multiplex PCR; TCRdb stores in-frame clones only, minus some. The repertoire holds around 87,000 clones, around 87% seen once, with over 2% in the top ten. Second-dose groups at about 4 or about 12 weeks were pooled. V lost 5 bases, J lost 0 bases, and 13 bases stayed unmatched. The CDR3 extends over 17 amino acids. Per the germline V gene, CDR1 is SEHNR and CDR2 is FQNEAQ (reference sequence). Study-level points and caveats: Clonal diversity was possibly underestimated, and the donors were mostly white British, with more females. At baseline, just five to seven AZD1222 recipients tested seropositive.

V usage is TRBV7-9 and J usage is TRBJ2-7; TRBD1 matches 7 bases. Material: peripheral blood, obtained 28 days after the second AZD1222 dose. The source of this sequence is an adult who received the AZD1222 COVID-19 vaccine. Here the CDR3 DNA reads TGTGCCAGCAGCCCTCGTCGCCCCGGGACAGACTCCTACGAGCAGTACTTC. Residues: CASSPRRPGTDSYEQYF.